These 3 T cell receptor beta chains were sequenced from one sample in a study of T-cell reconstitution after alpha-beta-depleted transplantation in children. The authors prepared the TCRbeta library with unique molecular identifiers. In TCRdb, the PCR reads were re-called with MiXCR into one record per CDR3 protein. The profile shows 450,000 to 700,000 distinct CDR3 sequences, roughly 27% of them singletons. The sequencing here drew on PBMCs, taken before TCRalphabeta/CD19-depleted stem cell transplant. The receptors were sampled from a boy under two years old with Wiskott-Aldrich syndrome, due to receive a stem cell transplant.

This clonotype has just a few counts. The genes are TRBV28 and TRBJ2-7, with D possibly matching TRBD2 (6 bases). The CDR3 is made up of 16 amino acids. Per germline, CDR1 MDHEN and CDR2 SYDVKM. V gave up 4 bases and J gave up 5 bases, with 21 bases separating them. As DNA, the CDR3 is TGTGCCAGCAGTTCACGACGACTAGTCCTGAGCGACGAGCAGTACTTC. Amino acids: CASSSRRLVLSDEQYF.

This CDR3 is CASSVQAGETDTQYF. In nucleotides, the CDR3 is TGTGCCAGCAGTGTTCAAGCGGGAGAGACAGATACGCAGTATTTT. The chain uses TRBV2 and TRBJ2-3, with 8 positions matching TRBD2. V was clipped by 4 bases and J by 3 bases; unmatched bases: 6. This CDR3 has 15 amino acids. CDR1 and CDR2 from the germline V gene are SNHLY and FYNNEI. Filled out from reference TRBV2 and TRBJ2-3, the complete variable domain reads EPEVTQTPSHQVTQMGQEVILRCVPISNHLYFYWYRQILGQKVEFLVSFYNNEISEKSEIFDDQFSVERPDGSNFTLKIRSTKLEDSAMYFCASSVQAGETDTQYFGPGTRLTVL.

The gene calls are TRBV12-3 or TRBV12-4 and TRBJ1-1; a possible D gene is TRBD1 (6 bases). This CDR3 is built from 14 residues. V lost 0 bases, J lost 10 bases, and 15 bases lay in between. The CDR3 region has the DNA TGTGCCAGCAGTTTAGCGCGTGGGGGCTCCGGAGCTTTCTTT. Its translation is CASSLARGGSGAFF.